Listed below are T cell receptor beta chains from one sample, sequenced in a study of T cell repertoires in cytomegalovirus infection. These receptors' targets are unknown. Each CDR3 protein gets one entry after TCRdb re-called the reads with MiXCR. The data hold tens of thousands of distinct CDR3 sequences, with 20% to 30% observed a single time. Sequenced material: CD8+ T cells from cultured PBMCs, taken from culture after CMV antigen stimulation. The receptors shown here come from a human donor in good health (CMV status not recorded). Some clones in this sample may be carry-over from other donors' samples. The CDR3 runs from the conserved cysteine through the conserved F or W. D genes are given only for firm matches. Clone size appears in some rows only: once, few, many, or a class for an expanded clone.

v_call	clone_size	j_call	d_call	cdr3_aa	cdr3_nt
TRBV7-2	many	TRBJ2-7	TRBD1	CASSPDGAGGNEQYF	TGTGCCAGCAGCCCCGATGGGGCAGGGGGCAACGAGCAGTACTTC
TRBV4-3	NA	TRBJ1-6	NA	CASSPGPEEALHF	TGCGCCAGCAGCCCGGGGCCCGAGGAGGCCCTCCACTTT
TRBV7-9	few	TRBJ1-5	NA	CASSLAGGPNQPQHF	TGTGCCAGCAGCTTAGCCGGGGGCCCCAATCAGCCCCAGCATTTT
TRBV29-1	NA	TRBJ2-1	TRBD2	CSVQLAGEHEQFF	TGCAGCGTGCAGCTAGCGGGAGAGCATGAGCAGTTCTTC
TRBV19	NA	TRBJ2-2	TRBD2	CASTPPLADYTGELFF	TGTGCCAGTACCCCGCCACTAGCGGACTATACCGGGGAGCTGTTTTTT
TRBV4-3	NA	TRBJ2-1	TRBD2	CASSRYLAGLPYNEQFF	TGCGCCAGCAGCCGATATCTAGCGGGACTACCCTACAATGAGCAGTTCTTC
TRBV27	NA	TRBJ2-1	NA	CASSRNRQYNEQFF	TGTGCCAGCAGTCGCAATCGACAGTACAATGAGCAGTTCTTC
TRBV7-3	many	TRBJ1-1	TRBD1	CASSPDRGDTEAFF	TGTGCCAGCAGCCCTGACAGGGGGGACACTGAAGCTTTCTTT
TRBV10-3	many	TRBJ2-2	TRBD1	CAISERDREGTGELFF	TGTGCCATCAGTGAGCGGGACAGGGAAGGCACCGGGGAGCTGTTTTTT
TRBV12-3/TRBV12-4	few	TRBJ2-2	NA	CASVLATGELFF	TGTGCCAGTGTATTAGCCACCGGGGAGCTGTTTTTT
TRBV4-3	few	TRBJ2-7	NA	CASSPSPGPYEQYF	TGCGCCAGCAGCCCCTCACCCGGGCCCTACGAGCAGTACTTC
TRBV6-5	few	TRBJ2-5	TRBD2	CASSPIAGEGETQYF	TGTGCCAGCAGCCCAATAGCGGGAGAGGGAGAGACCCAGTACTTC
TRBV12-2	many	TRBJ2-7	NA	CASRPNHEQYF	TGTGCAAGTCGCCCGAACCATGAGCAGTACTTC
TRBV7-6	NA	TRBJ1-2	NA	CASSLGRNYGYTF	TGTGCCAGCAGCTTAGGTCGGAACTATGGCTACACCTTC
TRBV7-8	NA	TRBJ1-5	TRBD1	CASSPDRAGQPQHF	TGTGCCAGCAGCCCGGACAGGGCGGGACAGCCCCAGCATTTT
TRBV6-5	NA	TRBJ2-2	NA	CASSYSGGHNTGELFF	TGTGCCAGCAGTTACTCAGGGGGTCATAACACCGGGGAGCTGTTTTTT
TRBV5-1	NA	TRBJ2-7	TRBD2	CASSLSGGTYEQYF	TGCGCCAGCAGCTTGTCGGGGGGAACCTACGAGCAGTACTTC
TRBV7-3	many	TRBJ2-1	TRBD1	CASSSGQSDNEQFF	TGTGCCAGCAGCTCGGGACAGTCAGACAATGAGCAGTTCTTC
TRBV20-1	NA	TRBJ1-5	NA	CSSGQPQHF	TGCAGTAGTGGTCAGCCCCAGCATTTT
TRBV7-9	many	TRBJ1-1	NA	CASSLDTTLGTEAFF	TGTGCCAGCAGCTTGGACACCACTCTCGGCACTGAAGCTTTCTTT
TRBV4-3	NA	TRBJ1-2	NA	CASSQSRNYGYTF	TGCGCCAGCAGCCAAAGCCGTAACTATGGCTACACCTTC
TRBV9	NA	TRBJ2-1	TRBD2	CASSGEGRALYNEQFF	TGTGCCAGCAGCGGGGAGGGGAGAGCCCTTTACAATGAGCAGTTCTTC